The sequence of this T cell receptor (beta chain) was determined in a study of T cell responses to AZD1222 COVID-19 vaccine. The method was immunoSEQ multiplex PCR; TCRdb's version includes in-frame clones alone and lacks a portion of them. The sample contains about 110,000 clones, 94% of which appear only once. Trimming removed 2 bases at V and 5 bases at J, with 12 bases between. Germline loops: CDR1 MDHEN, CDR2 SYDVKM. This CDR3 has 14 residues. Whole-study results and caveats: Baseline seropositivity occurred in only 5 or 6 AZD1222 recipients. At 160-218 and 743-854, vaccine-associated CD4 TCRs were dominant, and they spanned spike. Females outnumbered males among donors, who were mostly white British; clonal diversity was possibly underestimated.

Pooled in the analysis were second doses at about 4 or about 12 weeks. Comment on this clone: Its antigen is undetermined.

The V gene is TRBV28, the J gene TRBJ1-2, with D tentatively TRBD1 (5 bases). This clonotype originated in an adult who received the AZD1222 COVID-19 vaccine. Sequencing used peripheral blood, obtained 28 days after the second AZD1222 dose. CDR3 nucleotides: TGTGCCAGCAGTTTACCGGTTGGGGGATATGGCTACACCTTC. As protein: CASSLPVGGYGYTF.